The rows below give T cell receptor beta chains drawn from one sample of a study of T cell repertoires in cytomegalovirus infection. MiXCR, applied by TCRdb to the reads, yields one record per CDR3 protein. The sample includes some 400,000 distinct CDR3 sequences, 25% to 40% of them seen just once. The specimen was PBMCs. The receptors derive from a human donor in good health (CMV status not recorded). Some clones in this sample may be carry-over from other donors' samples. The CDR3 runs from the conserved cysteine through the conserved F or W. Each record gives: D gene, clone size, V gene, J gene, CDR3 protein, CDR3 DNA. A D gene is named only where the DNA matches it firmly. Rows may omit the clone size; those that give it use once, few, many or a size class.

TRBD1,NA,TRBV20-1,TRBJ1-2,CSALQGAHVYGYTF,TGCAGTGCTTTACAGGGGGCGCATGTCTATGGCTACACCTTC
NA,many,TRBV4-1,TRBJ1-5,CASSQDLGGNQPQHF,TGCGCCAGCAGCCAAGATCTAGGGGGCAATCAGCCCCAGCATTTT
TRBD1,many,TRBV7-2,TRBJ1-1,CASSLGTGLGNTEAFF,TGTGCCAGCAGCTTAGGGACAGGGCTGGGGAACACTGAAGCTTTCTTT
TRBD1,NA,TRBV20-1,TRBJ2-7,CSAAGTGVTYEQYF,TGCAGTGCTGCCGGGACAGGGGTAACCTACGAGCAGTACTTC
TRBD2,NA,TRBV11-2,TRBJ2-1,CASSYTSGGVINEQFF,TGTGCCAGCAGCTACACTTCCGGGGGGGTAATCAATGAGCAGTTCTTC
NA,few,TRBV2,TRBJ2-5,CASSDNFGGTQYF,TGTGCCAGCAGTGACAACTTCGGGGGGACCCAGTACTTC
NA,once,TRBV6-5,TRBJ1-5,CASGGQNYNQPQHF,TGTGCCAGCGGCGGACAGAACTACAATCAGCCCCAGCATTTT
TRBD1,many,TRBV11-2,TRBJ2-1,CASHYLGQVGNEQFF,TGTGCCAGCCACTACCTGGGACAGGTAGGCAATGAGCAGTTCTTC
TRBD1,many,TRBV7-8,TRBJ1-3,CASSLDDREEGNTIYF,TGTGCCAGCAGCTTAGACGACAGGGAAGAGGGAAACACCATATATTTT
NA,NA,TRBV28,TRBJ1-5,CASIQGAGGGQPQHF,TGTGCCAGCATTCAAGGGGCGGGGGGGGGGCAGCCCCAGCATTTT
TRBD1,many,TRBV7-8,TRBJ2-3,CASSFNPGGSSTDTQYF,TGTGCCAGCAGCTTCAACCCAGGGGGCTCTAGCACAGATACGCAGTATTTT
NA,NA,TRBV10-3,TRBJ2-7,CAISQGTYEQYF,TGTGCCATCAGTCAGGGGACCTACGAGCAGTACTTC
TRBD1,few,TRBV18,TRBJ2-7,CASSLGRDRGPYEQYF,TGTGCCAGCTCCCTAGGCCGGGACAGGGGACCCTACGAGCAGTACTTC
NA,NA,TRBV28,TRBJ1-1,CASSLPSEGGTEAFF,TGTGCCAGCAGTTTACCCTCTGAGGGGGGCACTGAAGCTTTCTTT
TRBD2,NA,TRBV4-1,TRBJ2-3,CASSPYTGLAGGDTQYF,TGCGCCAGCAGCCCCTACACCGGACTAGCGGGGGGTGATACGCAGTATTTT
NA,NA,TRBV10-3,TRBJ1-4,CAISTGTTNEKLFF,TGTGCCATCAGTACCGGGACAACTAATGAAAAACTGTTTTTT
TRBD1,many,TRBV7-2,TRBJ2-7,CASSRRPGTGAHEQYF,TGTGCCAGCAGCCGCCGCCCGGGGACAGGGGCCCACGAGCAGTACTTC
NA,NA,TRBV5-5,TRBJ2-1,CASSLGGGQNNEQFF,TGTGCCAGCAGCTTGGGGGGGGGCCAAAACAATGAGCAGTTCTTC
TRBD2,few,TRBV28,TRBJ2-3,CASSLGTGTSGTDTQYF,TGTGCCAGCAGTTTAGGGACCGGGACTAGCGGCACAGATACGCAGTATTTT
NA,many,TRBV7-2,TRBJ1-4,CASSRWAGTNEKLFF,TGTGCCAGCAGCCGGTGGGCAGGGACTAATGAAAAACTGTTTTTT
TRBD2,many,TRBV11-2,TRBJ2-5,CASSQAGGKETQYF,TGTGCCAGCAGCCAAGCGGGGGGGAAGGAGACCCAGTACTTC
TRBD2,many,TRBV7-2,TRBJ2-1,CASSSDPGGYNEQFF,TGTGCCAGCAGTTCGGACCCGGGGGGCTACAATGAGCAGTTCTTC
NA,many,TRBV6-1,TRBJ2-3,CASSLQLAQDTQYF,TGTGCCAGCAGCCTTCAGTTAGCGCAAGATACGCAGTATTTT
NA,few,TRBV6-5,TRBJ1-6,CASSYSQGRYNSPLHF,TGTGCCAGCAGTTACTCGCAGGGTCGATATAATTCACCCCTCCACTTT
TRBD2,few,TRBV7-9,TRBJ2-1,CASSLAGRGLAGAHRYNEQFF,TGTGCCAGCAGCTTAGCGGGCCGAGGACTAGCGGGGGCCCATCGCTACAATGAGCAGTTCTTC
NA,NA,TRBV12-3/TRBV12-4,TRBJ1-2,CASSSTGLSLGYTF,TGTGCCAGCAGTAGTACAGGGCTTTCTCTTGGCTACACCTTC
NA,few,TRBV4-2,TRBJ1-6,CASSQDSKRFNSPLHF,TGTGCCAGCAGCCAAGATTCGAAAAGGTTCAATTCACCCCTCCACTTT
TRBD2,many,TRBV7-8,TRBJ2-7,CASSYKTSDYEQYF,TGTGCCAGCAGCTACAAGACTAGCGACTACGAGCAGTACTTC